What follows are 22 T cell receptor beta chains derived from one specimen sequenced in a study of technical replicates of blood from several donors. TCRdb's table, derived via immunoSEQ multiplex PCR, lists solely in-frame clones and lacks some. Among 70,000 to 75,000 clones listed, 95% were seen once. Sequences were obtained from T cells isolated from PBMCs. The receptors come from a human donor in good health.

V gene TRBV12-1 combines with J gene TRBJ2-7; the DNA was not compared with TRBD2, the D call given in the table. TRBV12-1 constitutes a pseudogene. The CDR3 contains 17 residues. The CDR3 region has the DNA TGTGCCAGCAGCTCGGAGGCGGGACTAGCGGGGTCCTACGAGCAGTACTTC. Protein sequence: CASSSEAGLAGSYEQYF.

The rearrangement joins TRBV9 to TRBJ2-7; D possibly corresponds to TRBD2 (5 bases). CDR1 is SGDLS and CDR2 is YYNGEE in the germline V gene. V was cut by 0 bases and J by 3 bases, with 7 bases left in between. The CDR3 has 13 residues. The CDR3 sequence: CASSVAEGYEQYF. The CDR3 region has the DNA TGTGCCAGCAGCGTAGCCGAGGGCTACGAGCAGTACTTC.

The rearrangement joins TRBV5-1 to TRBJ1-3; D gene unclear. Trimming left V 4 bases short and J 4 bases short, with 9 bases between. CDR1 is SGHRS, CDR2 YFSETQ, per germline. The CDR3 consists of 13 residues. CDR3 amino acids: CASSPPGGNTIYF. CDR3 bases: TGCGCCAGCAGCCCCCCCGGGGGAAACACCATATATTTT.

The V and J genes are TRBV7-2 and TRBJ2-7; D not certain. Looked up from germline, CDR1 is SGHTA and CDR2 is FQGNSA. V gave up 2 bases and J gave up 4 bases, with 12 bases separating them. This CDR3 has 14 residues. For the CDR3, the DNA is TGTGCCAGCAGCTTATTCTCGACAACTTACGAGCAGTACTTC. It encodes CASSLFSTTYEQYF.

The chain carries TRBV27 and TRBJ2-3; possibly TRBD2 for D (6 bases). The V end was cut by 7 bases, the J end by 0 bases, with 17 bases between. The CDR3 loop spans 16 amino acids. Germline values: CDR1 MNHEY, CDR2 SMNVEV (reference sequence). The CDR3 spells CASNHLARTSTDTQYF. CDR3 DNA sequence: TGTGCCAGCAACCACCTAGCGAGAACTAGCACAGATACGCAGTATTTT.

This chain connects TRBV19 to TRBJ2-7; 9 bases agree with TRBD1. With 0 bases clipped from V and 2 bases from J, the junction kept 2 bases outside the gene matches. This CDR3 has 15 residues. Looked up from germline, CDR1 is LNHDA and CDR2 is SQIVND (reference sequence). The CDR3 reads CASSIERTGAYEQYF. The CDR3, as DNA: TGTGCCAGTAGTATAGAGCGGACAGGGGCCTACGAGCAGTACTTC.

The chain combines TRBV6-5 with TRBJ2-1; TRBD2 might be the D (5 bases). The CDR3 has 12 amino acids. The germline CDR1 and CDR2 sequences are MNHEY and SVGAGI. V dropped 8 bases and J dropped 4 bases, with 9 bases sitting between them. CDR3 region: CASVGAYNEQFF. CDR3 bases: TGTGCCAGCGTGGGAGCTTACAATGAGCAGTTCTTC.

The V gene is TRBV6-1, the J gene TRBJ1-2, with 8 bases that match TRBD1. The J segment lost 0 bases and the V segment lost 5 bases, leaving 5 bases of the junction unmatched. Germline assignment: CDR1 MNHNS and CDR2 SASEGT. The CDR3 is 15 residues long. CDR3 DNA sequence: TGTGCCAGCAGTAAGGGGACAGGTGCTAACTATGGCTACACCTTC. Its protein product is CASSKGTGANYGYTF.

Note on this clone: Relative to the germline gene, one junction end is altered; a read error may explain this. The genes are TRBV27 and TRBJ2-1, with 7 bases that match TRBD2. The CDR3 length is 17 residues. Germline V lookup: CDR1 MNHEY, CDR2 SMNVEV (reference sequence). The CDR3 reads CVSMRVREAFSYNEQFF. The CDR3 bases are TGTGTCAGCATGAGAGTCCGGGAGGCATTCTCCTACAATGAGCAGTTCTTC.

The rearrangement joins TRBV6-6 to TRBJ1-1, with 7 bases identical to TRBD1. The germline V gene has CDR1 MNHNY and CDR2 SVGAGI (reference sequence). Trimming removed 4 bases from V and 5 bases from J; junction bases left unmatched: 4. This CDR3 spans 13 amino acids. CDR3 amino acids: CASSFPGGTEAFF. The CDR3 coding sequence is TGTGCCAGCAGTTTTCCAGGGGGGACTGAAGCTTTCTTT.

The CDR3 nucleotides are TGTGCCAGCAGCTCGGGAGGCCAAGAGACCCAGTACTTC. Its protein product is CASSSGGQETQYF. The V gene is TRBV7-8, the J gene TRBJ2-5; TRBD2 aligns across 7 bases. The V gene end was trimmed by 4 bases and the J gene end by 1 base; junction bases not matched to a gene: 0. Per the germline V gene, CDR1 is SGHVS and CDR2 is FQNEAQ. This CDR3 comprises 13 residues.

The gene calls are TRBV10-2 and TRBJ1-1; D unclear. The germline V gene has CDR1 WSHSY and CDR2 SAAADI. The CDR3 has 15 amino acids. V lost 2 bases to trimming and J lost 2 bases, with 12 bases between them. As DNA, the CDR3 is TGCGCCAGCAGTGAGGTCACCGCAGTAAACACTGAAGCTTTCTTT. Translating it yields CASSEVTAVNTEAFF.

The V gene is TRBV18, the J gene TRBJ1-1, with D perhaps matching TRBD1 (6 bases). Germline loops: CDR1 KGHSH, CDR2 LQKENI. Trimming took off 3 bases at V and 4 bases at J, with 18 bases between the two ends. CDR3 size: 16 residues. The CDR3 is CASSPGTQLKTTEAFF. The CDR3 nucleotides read TGTGCCAGCTCACCGGGGACACAACTCAAAACCACTGAAGCTTTCTTT.

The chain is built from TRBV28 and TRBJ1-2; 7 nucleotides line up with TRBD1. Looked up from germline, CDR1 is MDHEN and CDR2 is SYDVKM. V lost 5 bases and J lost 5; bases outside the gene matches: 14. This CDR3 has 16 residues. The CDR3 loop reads CASSPDRAAFSYGYTF. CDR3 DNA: TGTGCCAGCAGTCCCGACAGGGCGGCCTTCTCATATGGCTACACCTTC.

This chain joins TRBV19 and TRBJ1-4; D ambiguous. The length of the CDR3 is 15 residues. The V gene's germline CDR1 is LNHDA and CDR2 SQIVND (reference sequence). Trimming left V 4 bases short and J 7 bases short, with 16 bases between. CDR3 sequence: CASSTEQLHIEKLFF. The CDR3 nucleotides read TGTGCCAGTAGTACCGAACAGCTTCATATTGAAAAACTGTTTTTT.

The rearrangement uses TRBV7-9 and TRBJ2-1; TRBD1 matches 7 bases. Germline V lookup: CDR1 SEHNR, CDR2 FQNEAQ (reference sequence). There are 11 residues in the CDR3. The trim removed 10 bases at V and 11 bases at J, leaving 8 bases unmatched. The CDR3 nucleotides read TGTGCCATCGGGACAGTGAATAAGCAGTTCTTC. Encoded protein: CAIGTVNKQFF.

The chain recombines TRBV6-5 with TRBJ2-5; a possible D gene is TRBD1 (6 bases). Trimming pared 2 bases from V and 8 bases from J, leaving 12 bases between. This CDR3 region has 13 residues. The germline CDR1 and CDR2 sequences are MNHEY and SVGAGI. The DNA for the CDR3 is TGTGCCAGCAGTTACGAACAGGGCACTACCCAGTACTTC. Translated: CASSYEQGTTQYF.

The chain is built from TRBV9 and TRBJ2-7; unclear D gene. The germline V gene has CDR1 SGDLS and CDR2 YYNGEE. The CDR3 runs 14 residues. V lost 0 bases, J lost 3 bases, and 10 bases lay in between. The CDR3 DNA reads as TGTGCCAGCAGCGTAGGAGGCACCGTCTACGAGCAGTACTTC. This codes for CASSVGGTVYEQYF.

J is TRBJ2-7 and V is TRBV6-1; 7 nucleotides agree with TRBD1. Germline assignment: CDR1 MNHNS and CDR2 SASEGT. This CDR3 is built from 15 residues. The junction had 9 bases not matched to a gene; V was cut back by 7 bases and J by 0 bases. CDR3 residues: CASTPDRLRSYEQYF. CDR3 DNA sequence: TGTGCCAGCACCCCGGACAGGCTCCGCTCCTACGAGCAGTACTTC.

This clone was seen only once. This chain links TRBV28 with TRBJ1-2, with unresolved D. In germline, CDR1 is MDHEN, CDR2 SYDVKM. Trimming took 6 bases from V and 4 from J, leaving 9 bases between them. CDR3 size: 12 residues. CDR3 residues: CASSPPSYGYTF. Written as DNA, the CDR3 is TGTGCCAGCAGCCCGCCCAGCTATGGCTACACCTTC.

CDR3 residues: CASSLVPGGAGTDTQYF. CDR3 coding DNA: TGCGCCAGCAGCTTGGTCCCAGGGGGCGCGGGCACAGATACGCAGTATTTT. The chain carries TRBV5-1 and TRBJ2-3, with 8 bases fitting TRBD1. Germline V gene sequence: CDR1 SGHRS, CDR2 YFSETQ. The CDR3 consists of 17 residues. The V gene end was trimmed by 0 bases and the J gene end by 1 base; junction bases not matched to a gene: 7.

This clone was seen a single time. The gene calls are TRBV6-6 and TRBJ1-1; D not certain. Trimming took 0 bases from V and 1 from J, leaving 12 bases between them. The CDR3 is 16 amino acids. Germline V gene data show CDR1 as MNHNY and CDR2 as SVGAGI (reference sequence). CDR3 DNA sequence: TGTGCCAGCAGTTACTCCGGGTCCCGGAGGAACACTGAAGCTTTCTTT. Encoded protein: CASSYSGSRRNTEAFF.